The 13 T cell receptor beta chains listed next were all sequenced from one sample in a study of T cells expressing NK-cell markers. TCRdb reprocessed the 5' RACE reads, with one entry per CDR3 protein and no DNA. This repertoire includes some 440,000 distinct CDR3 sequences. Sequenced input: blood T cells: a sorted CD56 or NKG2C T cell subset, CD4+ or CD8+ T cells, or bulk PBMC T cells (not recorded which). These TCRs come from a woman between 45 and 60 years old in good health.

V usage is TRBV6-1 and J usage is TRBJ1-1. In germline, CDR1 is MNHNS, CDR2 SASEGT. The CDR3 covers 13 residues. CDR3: CASGRVFDTEAFF.

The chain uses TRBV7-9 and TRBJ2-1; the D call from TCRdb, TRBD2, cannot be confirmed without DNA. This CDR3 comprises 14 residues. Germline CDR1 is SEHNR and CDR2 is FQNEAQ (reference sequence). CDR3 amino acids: CASSLASGRAEQFF.

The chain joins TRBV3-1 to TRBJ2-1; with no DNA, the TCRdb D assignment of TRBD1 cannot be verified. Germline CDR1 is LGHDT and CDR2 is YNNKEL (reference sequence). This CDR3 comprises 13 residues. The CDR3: CASSPRGRSEQFF.

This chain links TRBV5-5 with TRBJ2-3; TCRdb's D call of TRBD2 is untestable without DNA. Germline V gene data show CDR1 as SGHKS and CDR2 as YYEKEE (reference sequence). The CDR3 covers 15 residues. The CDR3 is CASSPLAGRSDTQYF.

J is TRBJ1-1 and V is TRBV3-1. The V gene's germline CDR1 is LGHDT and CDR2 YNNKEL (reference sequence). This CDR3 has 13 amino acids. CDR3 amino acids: CASSRKIQGRAFF.

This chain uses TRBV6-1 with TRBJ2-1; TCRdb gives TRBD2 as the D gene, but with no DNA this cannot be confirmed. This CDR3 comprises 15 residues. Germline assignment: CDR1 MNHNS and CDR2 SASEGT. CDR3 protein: CASSEGSSDYNEQFF.

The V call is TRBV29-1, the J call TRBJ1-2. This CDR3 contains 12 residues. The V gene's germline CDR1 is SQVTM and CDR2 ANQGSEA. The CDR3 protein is CSSPEGFGGYTF.

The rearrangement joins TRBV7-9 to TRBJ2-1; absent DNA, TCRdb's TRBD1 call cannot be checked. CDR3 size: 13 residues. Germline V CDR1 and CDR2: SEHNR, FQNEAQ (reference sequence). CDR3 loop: CASSSGTVHEQFF.

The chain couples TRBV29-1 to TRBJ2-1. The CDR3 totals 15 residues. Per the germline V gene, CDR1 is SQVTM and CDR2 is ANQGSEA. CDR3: CSVQRMATWDNEQFF.

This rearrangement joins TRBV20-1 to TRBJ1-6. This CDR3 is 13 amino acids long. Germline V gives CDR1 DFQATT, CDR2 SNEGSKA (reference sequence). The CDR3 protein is CSAQLGLTSPLHF.

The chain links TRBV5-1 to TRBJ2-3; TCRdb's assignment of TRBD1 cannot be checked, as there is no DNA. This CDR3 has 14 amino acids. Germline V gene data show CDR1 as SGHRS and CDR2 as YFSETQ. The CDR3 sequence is CASKVGGTTDTQYF. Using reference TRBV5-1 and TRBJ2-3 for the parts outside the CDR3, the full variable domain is KAGVTQTPRYLIKTRGQQVTLSCSPISGHRSVSWYQQTPGQGLQFLFEYFSETQRNKGNFPGRFSGRQFSNSRSEMNVSTLELGDSALYLCASKVGGTTDTQYFGPGTRLTVL.

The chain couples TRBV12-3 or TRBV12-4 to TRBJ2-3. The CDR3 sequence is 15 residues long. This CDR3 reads CASSLGSGDTDTQYF.

The CDR3 reads CASTPGGSRADTQYF. V and J are TRBV12-3 or TRBV12-4 and TRBJ2-3; TCRdb indicates TRBD2, and absent DNA this call remains unverified. The CDR3 runs to 15 residues.